This T cell receptor beta chain was documented in a study of OX40 agonist ivuxolimab in advanced cancers. At the level of the study: With ivuxolimab, an agonistic anti-OX40 (CD134) antibody, patients were treated. Participants, 82.7% male, averaged approximately 56 years of age, ranging from about 23 to 90.

In regard to this clone: Its target is unknown.

The assay was immunoSEQ multiplex PCR, and TCRdb's table has in-frame clones only and misses some. The sample has 50,000 to 65,000 clones, approximately 90% seen once. The junction had 4 bases not matched to a gene; V was cut back by 2 bases and J by 3 bases. CDR1 and CDR2 from the germline V gene are SGHVS and FNYEAQ. The CDR3 has 15 residues. General observations from the study: The study found among the lowest clonal expansion in partial responders at 0.1-3.0 mg/kg. Clonal expansion by week 6 occurred in CD4+ and CD8+ blood T cells (at 0.1 to 3.0 mg/kg).

The TCR was taken from an adult with an advanced solid tumor such as melanoma, head and neck, liver or kidney cancer. The chain is built from TRBV7-6 and TRBJ2-5, with TRBD2 matching over 9 bases. The material was CD4+ or CD8+ T cells sorted from blood, obtained in a trial of the OX40 agonist ivuxolimab. The chain's CDR3 is CASSLRSGGKETQYF. CDR3 DNA: TGTGCCAGCAGCTTAAGGAGCGGGGGGAAAGAGACCCAGTACTTC.